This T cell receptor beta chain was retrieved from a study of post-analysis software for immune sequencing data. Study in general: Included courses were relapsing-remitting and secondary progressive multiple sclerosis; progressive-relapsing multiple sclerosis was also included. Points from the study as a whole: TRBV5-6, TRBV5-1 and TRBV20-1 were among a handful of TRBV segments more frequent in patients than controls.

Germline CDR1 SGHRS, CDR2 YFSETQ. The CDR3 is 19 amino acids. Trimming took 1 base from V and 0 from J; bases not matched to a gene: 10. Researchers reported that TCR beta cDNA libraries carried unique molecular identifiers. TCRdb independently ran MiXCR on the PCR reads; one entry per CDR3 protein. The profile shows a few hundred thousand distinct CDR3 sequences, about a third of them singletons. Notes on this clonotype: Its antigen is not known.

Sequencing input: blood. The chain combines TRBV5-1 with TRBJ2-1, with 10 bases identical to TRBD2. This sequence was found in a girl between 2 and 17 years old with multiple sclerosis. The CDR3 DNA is TGCGCCAGCAGCTTGCGGGGCAGCGGGGGGGCAGGCTCCTACAATGAGCAGTTCTTC. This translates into CASSLRGSGGAGSYNEQFF.